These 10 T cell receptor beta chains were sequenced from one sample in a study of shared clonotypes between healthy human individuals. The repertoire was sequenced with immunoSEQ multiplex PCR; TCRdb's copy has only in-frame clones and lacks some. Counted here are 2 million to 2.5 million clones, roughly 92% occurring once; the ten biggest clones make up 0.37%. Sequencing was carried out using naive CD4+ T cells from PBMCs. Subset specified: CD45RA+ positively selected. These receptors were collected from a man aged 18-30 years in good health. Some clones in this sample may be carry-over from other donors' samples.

Here the CDR3 reads CASSVNPGLAYGYTF. The CDR3 region has the DNA TGTGCCAGCAGCGTAAACCCAGGCTTGGCCTATGGCTACACCTTC. This rearrangement joins TRBV9 to TRBJ1-2; D remains unclear. Trimming took 1 base from V and 4 from J, leaving 14 bases between them. This CDR3 contains 15 residues. The germline CDR1 and CDR2 sequences are SGDLS and YYNGEE. Together with reference TRBV9 and TRBJ1-2, the CDR3 gives the full variable domain: DSGVTQTPKHLITATGQRVTLRCSPRSGDLSVYWYQQSLDQGLQFLIQYYNGEERAKGNILERFSAQQFPDLHSELNLSSLELGDSALYFCASSVNPGLAYGYTFGSGTRLTVV.

The CDR3 coding sequence is TGTGCCTGCGTGGGGGGGCGGCGGGCTTTCTTT. Residues: CACVGGRRAFF. The chain employs TRBV30 and TRBJ1-1; D is perhaps TRBD1 (6 bases). Trimming left V 6 bases short and J 11 bases short, with 16 bases between. The CDR3 runs 11 residues. The germline gives CDR1 GTSNPN, CDR2 SVGIG (reference sequence).

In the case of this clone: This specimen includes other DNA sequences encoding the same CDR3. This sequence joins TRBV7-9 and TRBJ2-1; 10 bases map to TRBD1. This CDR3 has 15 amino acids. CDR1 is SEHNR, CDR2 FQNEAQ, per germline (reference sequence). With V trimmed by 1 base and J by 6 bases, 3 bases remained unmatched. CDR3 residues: CASSLGQGAGNEQFF. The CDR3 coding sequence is TGTGCCAGCAGCTTAGGACAGGGGGCAGGCAATGAGCAGTTCTTC.

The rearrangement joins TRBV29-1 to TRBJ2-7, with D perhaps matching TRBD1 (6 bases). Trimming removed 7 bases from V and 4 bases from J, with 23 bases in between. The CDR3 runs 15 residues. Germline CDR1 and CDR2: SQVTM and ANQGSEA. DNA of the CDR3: TGCAGCGCATGGACAGCCCCGTCATCTCTTTACGAGCAGTACTTC. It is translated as CSAWTAPSSLYEQYF.

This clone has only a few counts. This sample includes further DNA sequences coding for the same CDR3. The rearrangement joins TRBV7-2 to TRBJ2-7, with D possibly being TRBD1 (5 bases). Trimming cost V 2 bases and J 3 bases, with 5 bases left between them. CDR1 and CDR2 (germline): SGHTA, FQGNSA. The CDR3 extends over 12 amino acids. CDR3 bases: TGTGCCAGCAGCTTACAGGGCTACGAGCAGTACTTC. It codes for CASSLQGYEQYF.

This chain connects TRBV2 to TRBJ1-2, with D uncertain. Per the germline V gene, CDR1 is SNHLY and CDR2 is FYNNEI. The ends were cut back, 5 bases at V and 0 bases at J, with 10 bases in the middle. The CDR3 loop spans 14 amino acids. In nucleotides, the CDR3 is TGTGCCAGCAGTACTCAGATATCTAACTATGGCTACACCTTC. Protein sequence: CASSTQISNYGYTF.

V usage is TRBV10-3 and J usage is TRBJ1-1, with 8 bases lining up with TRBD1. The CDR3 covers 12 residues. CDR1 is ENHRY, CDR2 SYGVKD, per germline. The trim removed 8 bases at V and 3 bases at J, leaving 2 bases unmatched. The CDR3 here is CAISTGDTEAFF. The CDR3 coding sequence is TGTGCCATCTCGACAGGGGACACTGAAGCTTTCTTT.

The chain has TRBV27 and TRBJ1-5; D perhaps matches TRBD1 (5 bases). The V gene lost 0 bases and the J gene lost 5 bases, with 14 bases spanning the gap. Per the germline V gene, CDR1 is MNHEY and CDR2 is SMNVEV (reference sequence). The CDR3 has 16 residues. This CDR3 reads CASSLSRPSGYQPQHF. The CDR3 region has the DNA TGTGCCAGCAGTTTATCGCGGCCGTCAGGGTATCAGCCCCAGCATTTT.

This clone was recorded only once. This chain's CDR3 is CASRLTGGFTGELFF. CDR3 in DNA: TGTGCCAGCAGACTGACAGGGGGCTTCACCGGGGAGCTGTTTTTT. The chain has TRBV28 and TRBJ2-2; 10 bases match TRBD1. The trim removed 6 bases at V and 4 bases at J, leaving 5 bases unmatched. The CDR3 runs to 15 residues. Germline loops: CDR1 MDHEN, CDR2 SYDVKM.

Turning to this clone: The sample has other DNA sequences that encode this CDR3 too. The CDR3 nucleotides read TGTGCCAGCTCACCCCCAGCCTCCTACGAGCAGTACTTC. Amino acid sequence: CASSPPASYEQYF. The chain recombines TRBV18 with TRBJ2-7, with unresolved D. The CDR3 is 13 amino acids. Germline V lookup: CDR1 KGHSH, CDR2 LQKENI. The V and J ends lost 3 bases and 0 bases respectively, with 6 bases between them.